These 26 T cell receptor beta chains came from one sample sequenced in a study of T cell repertoires in cytomegalovirus infection. The antigens these receptors bind are not known. One entry per CDR3 protein, called by TCRdb with MiXCR from the reads. Seen here are approximately 1,000,000 distinct CDR3 sequences, more than 25% observed once, and the top ten hold 11% to 15%. Sequencing was performed on cultured CD8+ T cells from PBMCs, taken from culture after CMV antigen stimulation. These receptors were obtained from a human donor in good health (CMV status not recorded). Some clones in this sample may be carry-over from other donors' samples.

A word on this clonotype: Relative to the germline gene, one junction end is altered; a read error may explain this. The chain has TRBV7-9 and TRBJ1-2; 8 positions agree with TRBD1. The CDR3 runs to 15 residues. Germline assignment: CDR1 SEHNR and CDR2 FQNEAQ (reference sequence). CDR3 in amino acids: CVSSLETGDNYGYTF. CDR3 nucleotides: TGTGTCAGCAGCTTAGAGACAGGGGATAACTATGGCTACACCTTC.

The chain is built from TRBV19 and TRBJ2-7; 14 bases map to TRBD2. Trimming took 5 bases from V and 2 from J; bases not matched to a gene: 2. CDR1 LNHDA and CDR2 SQIVND come from the germline V gene (reference sequence). This CDR3 contains 15 residues. Here the CDR3 reads CASSVGLAGAYEQYV. The CDR3 bases are TGTGCCAGTAGTGTGGGACTAGCGGGGGCCTACGAGCAGTACGTC.

This clonotype appeared a few times. The V gene is TRBV27, the J gene TRBJ2-7; tentatively, D is TRBD2 (5 bases). Per germline, CDR1 MNHEY and CDR2 SMNVEV (reference sequence). V lost 5 bases, J lost 5 bases, and 13 bases lay in between. The CDR3 has 13 amino acids. CDR3 in DNA: TGTGCCAGCAGTCTAACTAGAATCCACGAGCAGTACGTC. Protein sequence: CASSLTRIHEQYV.

This clonotype was recorded at least ten times. The chain couples TRBV7-2 to TRBJ2-1, with D perhaps matching TRBD1 (6 bases). V was clipped by 4 bases and J by 5 bases, with 21 bases between them. Per germline, CDR1 SGHTA and CDR2 FQGNSA. This CDR3 is built from 17 residues. CDR3 nucleotide sequence: TGTGCCAGCAGCTCAGCATCTGACAGGTTCCTAGACAATGAGCAGTTCTTC. Translation gives CASSSASDRFLDNEQFF.

About this clonotype itself: Its ends do not fully match the called genes, so a read error is possible. This chain links TRBV6-2 or TRBV6-3 with TRBJ1-2; D gene uncertain. CDR3 length: 12 amino acids. Per the germline V gene, CDR1 is MNHEY and CDR2 is SVGEGT. The CDR3 protein is CASSYIGGLSAF. DNA of the CDR3: TGTGCCAGCAGTTACATCGGCGGATTAAGCGCCTTC.

The V call is TRBV20-1, the J call TRBJ2-7; TRBD2 matches at 14 bases. J gave up 0 bases and V 7 bases, and 11 bases lay outside the gene matches. Germline assignment: CDR1 DFQATT and CDR2 SNEGSKA (reference sequence). The length of the CDR3 is 17 residues. CDR3 nucleotide sequence: TGCAGTGGTATGGGGGGACTAGCGGGGGAGCCCTCCTACGAGCAGTACTTC. Translating it yields CSGMGGLAGEPSYEQYF.

The rearrangement uses TRBV6-5 and TRBJ1-1; tentative D call: TRBD1 (6 bases). Trimming shortened V by 5 bases and J by 12 bases, and 16 bases separated the two germline ends. The CDR3 is made up of 12 amino acids. Germline CDR1 is MNHEY and CDR2 is SVGAGI. The CDR3 DNA follows: TGTGCCAGCAGTCCTGGACAGTCCGAACCTTTCTTT. Translation: CASSPGQSEPFF.

The chain joins TRBV6-8 to TRBJ2-1; TRBD1 is a possible D gene (6 bases). The CDR3 spans 16 residues. V lost 0 bases and J 7 bases, leaving 16 bases between the germline ends. The V gene's germline CDR1 is MNHGY and CDR2 SAAAGT. The CDR3 loop reads CASSYSTRGGRNEQFF. The CDR3 nucleotides are TGTGCCAGCAGTTACTCGACCAGGGGCGGTAGGAATGAGCAGTTCTTC.

In this sample, this clonotype turned up a few times. The rearrangement links TRBV12-3 or TRBV12-4 to TRBJ2-3, with no clear D. Trimming took 7 bases from V and 0 from J, leaving 23 bases between them. The CDR3 loop spans 18 amino acids. CDR3: CASNLQPAAASSTDTQYF. DNA of the CDR3: TGTGCCAGCAATCTTCAACCCGCGGCGGCAAGTAGCACAGATACGCAGTATTTT.

As concerns this clonotype: This sequence may be a read error, since a much larger clone differs from it by one base. V gene TRBV7-2 combines with J gene TRBJ2-5; the D gene could be TRBD1 or TRBD2 (6 bases each). The CDR3 spans 15 residues. Germline V CDR1 and CDR2: SGHTA, FQGNSA. Trimming removed 4 bases from V and 5 bases from J, with 17 bases in between. The DNA of the CDR3 is TGTGCCAGCAGCTCGCACTTAAGGGGGGATGAGACCCAGTACTTC. It translates to CASSSHLRGDETQYF.

The table lists this clonotype with a few counts. The chain has TRBV18 and TRBJ2-5; D might be TRBD1 or TRBD2, each matching 5 bases. This CDR3 has 13 residues. Trimming took off 3 bases at V and 2 bases at J, with 7 bases between the two ends. Germline assignment: CDR1 KGHSH and CDR2 LQKENI. This chain's CDR3 is CASSPWGQETQYF. In DNA form, the CDR3 reads TGTGCCAGCTCACCCTGGGGGCAAGAGACCCAGTACTTC.

The J gene is TRBJ2-1, the V gene TRBV4-3; 13 bases are a match to TRBD2. The V and J ends lost 4 bases and 4 bases, in that order; junction bases with no gene match: 10. The CDR3 is 18 amino acids. Per germline, CDR1 LGHNA and CDR2 YSLEER. The CDR3 region has the DNA TGCGCCAGCAGCCCTTCGGGACTAGCGGGGACCTTTTACAATGAGCAGTTCTTC. Protein product: CASSPSGLAGTFYNEQFF.

The chain recombines TRBV7-6 with TRBJ1-2; weak D call: TRBD1 (6 bases). The CDR3 is 15 amino acids. V lost 11 bases, J lost 5 bases, and 24 bases lay in between. The germline gives CDR1 SGHVS, CDR2 FNYEAQ. CDR3 bases: TGTGCCCTCGAAGGGGGACTGGATTTAAATTATGGCTACACCTTC. Its protein product is CALEGGLDLNYGYTF.

In this sample, this clonotype turned up many times. The V call is TRBV7-2, the J call TRBJ2-6, with 8 bases matching TRBD1. The CDR3 covers 19 residues. Germline V gene data show CDR1 as SGHTA and CDR2 as FQGNSA. V lost 5 bases, J lost 4 bases, and 16 bases stayed unmatched. CDR3 sequence reads: CASSHNGQGAFFGANVLTF. Here the CDR3 DNA reads TGTGCCAGCAGCCACAACGGGCAGGGGGCGTTTTTCGGGGCCAACGTCCTGACTTTC.

This clonotype was seen a handful of times. This rearrangement joins TRBV4-3 to TRBJ2-2; D is uncertain. The length of the CDR3 is 14 residues. CDR1 LGHNA and CDR2 YSLEER come from the germline V gene. V was shortened by 6 bases and J by 3 bases, with 11 bases between the two germline ends. The CDR3 sequence: CASSWAVDTGELFF. Here the CDR3 DNA reads TGCGCCAGCAGTTGGGCCGTCGACACCGGGGAGCTGTTTTTT.

This clonotype showed up just once. J is TRBJ1-2 and V is TRBV6-6; no clear D. Germline values: CDR1 MNHNY, CDR2 SVGAGI (reference sequence). Trimming took off 2 bases at V and 4 bases at J, with 11 bases between the two ends. This CDR3 has 14 residues. In DNA, the CDR3 is TGTGCCAGCAGTTACCCGCGAGGTTCCTATGGCTACACCTTC. Translated, it gives CASSYPRGSYGYTF.

This clonotype was detected only once. One junction end does not reproduce the germline sequence, and a read error may be involved. This sequence joins TRBV20-1 and TRBJ2-7; 9 nucleotides line up with TRBD1. This CDR3 is 16 amino acids long. The V gene's germline CDR1 is DFQATT and CDR2 SNEGSKA (reference sequence). The CDR3 DNA reads TGCAGTGCTAGAGATACGGGACAGGGTTCTATATACGAGAAGTACTTC. Protein sequence: CSARDTGQGSIYEKYF.

This clonotype was seen many times. The V gene is TRBV7-9, the J gene TRBJ2-2, with D possibly being TRBD2 (6 bases). The CDR3 is 14 residues long. Germline values: CDR1 SEHNR, CDR2 FQNEAQ (reference sequence). Trimming removed 3 bases at V and 3 bases at J, with 8 bases between. The CDR3 region is CASSFWGDTGELFF. The CDR3 DNA reads TGTGCCAGCAGCTTTTGGGGGGACACCGGGGAGCTGTTTTTT.

This clonotype was counted between two and nine times. The chain joins TRBV6-1 to TRBJ1-2; possibly TRBD1 for D (6 bases). Germline V gene sequence: CDR1 MNHNS, CDR2 SASEGT. The V and J ends lost 6 bases and 5 bases respectively, with 25 bases between them. The CDR3 is made up of 17 amino acids. The CDR3 DNA sequence: TGTGCCAGCAGCGACTGGACAGTACGTTCCTATTCTTATGGCTACACCTTC. Amino acids: CASSDWTVRSYSYGYTF.

The chain links TRBV20-1 to TRBJ1-1; no definite D call. CDR3 length equals 11 residues. Germline-derived CDR1 and CDR2 are DFQATT and SNEGSKA (reference sequence). The V and J ends lost 6 bases and 3 bases respectively, with 8 bases between them. The CDR3 loop reads CSAPGYTEAFF. The CDR3 DNA follows: TGCAGTGCACCCGGGTACACTGAAGCTTTCTTT.

The chain joins TRBV6-6 to TRBJ2-1; D is unclear. Germline loops: CDR1 MNHNY, CDR2 SVGAGI (reference sequence). V lost 3 bases and J lost 0, with 12 bases in between. The CDR3 is made up of 16 amino acids. The CDR3: CASSYMGYSSYNEQFF. DNA of the CDR3: TGTGCCAGCAGTTATATGGGGTACAGCTCCTACAATGAGCAGTTCTTC.

The chain is built from TRBV19 and TRBJ1-1; 8 bases fit TRBD1. The CDR3 has 17 residues. Germline CDR1 and CDR2: LNHDA and SQIVND (reference sequence). The V gene end was trimmed by 5 bases and the J gene end by 3 bases; junction bases not matched to a gene: 14. This chain's CDR3 is CASSPSLLQGAHTEAFF. CDR3 coding DNA: TGTGCCAGTAGTCCTTCTCTCCTGCAGGGGGCCCACACTGAAGCTTTCTTT.

This clonotype has more than one count but fewer than ten. This chain uses TRBV7-9 with TRBJ2-1, with D perhaps assigned TRBD1 or TRBD2 (5 bases each). The CDR3 sequence is 14 residues long. V gave up 0 bases and J gave up 15 bases, with 18 bases separating them. CDR1 SEHNR and CDR2 FQNEAQ come from the germline V gene (reference sequence). The CDR3 sequence is CASSLALGENRGFF. CDR3 nucleotides: TGTGCCAGCAGCTTAGCCCTGGGGGAGAACCGAGGGTTCTTC.

This clonotype showed up just a few times. The rearrangement uses TRBV7-3 and TRBJ2-3; 9 bases match TRBD1. CDR3 length: 19 amino acids. Germline lookup yields CDR1 SGHTA and CDR2 FQGTGA. V shed 3 bases and J 0 bases; nucleotides not matched to a gene: 13. CDR3 loop: CASSFSGTGLLTSTDTQYF. For the CDR3, the DNA is TGTGCCAGCAGCTTCTCCGGGACAGGGCTTTTAACTAGCACAGATACGCAGTATTTT. Based on the CDR3 plus reference TRBV7-3 and TRBJ2-3, the full variable domain is GAGVSQTPSNKVTEKGKYVELRCDPISGHTALYWYRQSLGQGPEFLIYFQGTGAADDSGLPNDRFFAVRPEGSVSTLKIQRTERGDSAVYLCASSFSGTGLLTSTDTQYFGPGTRLTVL.

This clonotype was seen a few times. This rearrangement joins TRBV10-2 to TRBJ1-2, with 7 bases that match TRBD1. CDR3 size: 14 residues. The J segment lost 4 bases and the V segment lost 6 bases, leaving 8 bases of the junction unmatched. CDR1 and CDR2 from the germline V gene are WSHSY and SAAADI. This chain's CDR3 is CASSPRQGAYGYTF. CDR3 coding DNA: TGCGCCAGCAGCCCCAGACAGGGAGCCTATGGCTACACCTTC.

The chain combines TRBV7-8 with TRBJ2-6; no clear D gene. The germline gives CDR1 SGHVS, CDR2 FQNEAQ. Trimming shortened V by 1 base and J by 2 bases, and 3 bases separated the two germline ends. The CDR3 runs 14 residues. The CDR3 DNA reads as TGTGCCAGCAGCTTAGAACCTGGGGCCAACGTCCTGACTTTC. Its translation: CASSLEPGANVLTF.